This T cell receptor (beta chain) was observed in a study of T cell responses to AZD1222 COVID-19 vaccine (dated by TCRdb to the early 2020s). For the study in its entirety: AZD1222 recipients given second doses at about 4 weeks or at about 12 weeks were pooled, since spike-specific TCR depth and breadth were not found to differ between the two schedules. TCR sequencing was performed for 230 to 250 trial participants, of whom roughly 200 were given two doses of AZD1222 and approximately 26 were given two doses of MenACWY control vaccine. Trial participants were enrolled by age into subgroups of 18-55, 56-69 and 70-plus years, and roughly 160, 29 and 62 TCR-sequenced participants, respectively, were included in these subgroups. The full study reports these points: The whole spike protein was spanned by vaccine-associated CD4 TCRs, and dominant responses were seen in regions 160-218 and 743-854. In the small 56-69-year group, the increase in depth fell short of significance, most likely because of low power. Because no day 14 peak-response samples were available, the repertoires could be characterized only after the peak T cell response. Participants were mostly white British, with more females than males. The authors suggested clonal diversity may have been underestimated. Conclusions about previously exposed vaccinees are limited, since just 6 or 7 AZD1222 recipients were seropositive for SARS-CoV-2 at baseline. After two AZD1222 doses, both the breadth and the depth of spike-specific TCRs were significantly higher than at day 0 and than in MenACWY recipients. Reportedly, close to half of the unique spike-specific TCRs recognized epitopes lying outside the regions that are mutated in the B.1.351 and B.1.1.7 variants.

A distance of 10 bases separates the germline ends of V and J, which lose 2 bases and 8 bases respectively. Per the germline V gene, SNHLY is the CDR1 and FYNNEI is the CDR2. From cysteine to phenylalanine, the CDR3 is 13 amino acids long. CDR3 DNA is the only sequence kept; it has 39 bases, read in frame from the first base. The time point label on this specimen signifies: baseline before first vaccination. Samples from vaccinated people were obtained from the UK trials COV001 and COV002, which included a single-blind randomized controlled phase 2/3 trial of AZD1222 (ChAdOx1 nCoV-19) in healthy adults. For TCRbeta chain sequencing, PBMC samples were collected from trial participants at day 0 and at day 28 after the second dose. On this clone itself: Its antigen is still unknown. It has no much larger one-base neighbor in the sample; base qualities were not kept.

The CDR3 regions of human TCRbeta chains were analyzed by immunosequencing. Processing in the source paper ran as follows. Repertoire TCRs were matched against a reference library of SARS-CoV-2-specific TCRs generated with the MIRA antigen-specificity platform. Breadth was defined as the fraction of unique TCRs that were SARS-CoV-2-associated. Depth was defined as the fraction of total T cells that were SARS-CoV-2-associated. Using the MIRA data, every spike-specific TCR was mapped to the spike region that the TCR reacted to and assigned to either a CD4 or a CD8 class. Log10-transformed breadth and depth values were compared by one-way ANOVA with Sidak's multiple comparisons tests. TCRdb mirrors the immuneACCESS table, restricted to in-frame sequences. Some clones are absent from its copies; in checked studies, under half trace to an unresolved V gene, and the reason for the others is unknown. V and J calls and clone size are as listed in that table; D and trimming were resolved from the DNA. The sample table shows some 96,000 clones, and about 87% are seen once. The top ten constitute 15% to 20% of the sample.

The sequence was obtained from an adult in good health. In this chain, TRBV2 is recombined with TRBJ2-1, with no D gene named confidently. Sequences were derived from peripheral blood, sampled on day 0 of AZD1222 vaccination. The CDR3 region has the sequence CASSEIIWDEQFF. The base sequence is TGTGCCAGCAGTGAAATTATCTGGGATGAGCAGTTCTTC.